This TCR beta chain was identified during a study of blood T cells in healthy people across ages (dated by TCRdb to 2013 to 2016). At the level of the whole study: In model experiments, template switching captured roughly one uniquely barcoded TCR beta cDNA molecule for every two T cells. The study measured age-related changes in TCR beta repertoire diversity using deep sequencing normalized with unique cDNA molecular identifiers. The donors were divided into four age groups: young (average roughly 15 years), middle-aged (roughly 42), aged (about 61) and long-lived (82). Using the same blood draw, the study looked at two additional independent replicas of 1 million unique cDNA reads for two donors, one aged 18 to 30 and the other aged 80 or older.

There are a few counts of this clonotype. The antigen it binds to is not known. Qualities for individual bases were not recorded, and no much larger clone is one base off. Preparation of the library involved 5' RACE. TCRdb records Illumina HiSeq 2500 as the sequencer. A second PCR of roughly 7 to 11 cycles was run with a J-beta primer mix and a sample-barcoded 5' primer. A unique molecular identifier was introduced onto each TCR beta cDNA molecule by a template-switch 5' adaptor carrying 12 random nucleotides. Each sample yielded at least 2.5 million CDR3-containing paired-end reads. First-strand cDNA synthesis was performed from all RNA using the Mint cDNA synthesis kit, with priming by a TRBC-specific oligonucleotide. After uracil-DNA glycosylase treatment, a first 18-cycle PCR used universal primers M1SS and BC2_uni_R on all cDNA. As for how the authors treated the data: Normalization of each sample was performed by random selection of 1 million high-quality reads, each carrying a distinct molecular identifier. Reads with shared molecular identifiers were discarded instead of being binned into consensus sequences. CDR3 identification, clonotype clustering and error correction used MiTCR with a Q25 quality threshold and the strictest error-elimination algorithm. A nonparametric unseen species model using Euler transformation provided a lower-bound estimate of total TCR beta diversity. TCRdb reworked the public reads: Q25 trimming with fastp, MiXCR clone assembly, productive beta chains retained. Identical CDR3 protein sequences are pooled into one entry, listed with their most common genes and DNA. The V and J calls shown here were made by TCRdb, not taken from the authors' results. The table for this sample lists roughly 550,000 distinct CDR3 sequences; less than 25% of them were counted only once. Together, the top ten hold 7.5% to 9% of the sample.

General conclusions and limits of the study: Observed TCR beta diversity per million T cells fell roughly linearly with age, and a significant reduction was already apparent by age around 44. Because profiling used bulk unsorted PBMCs, naive and antigen-experienced compartments could not be compared conclusively. Because donor CMV infection status was unknown, age-related changes in expanded clonotypes were potentially confounded. Compared with the aged group, the long-lived group had more naive CD4+ T cells, fewer expanded clones and increased TCR diversity, a pattern suggesting age selection. Estimates of total diversity from one million sequenced T cells were regarded as lower bounds and underestimates. Observed TCR beta diversity correlated strongly with the percentage of naive T cells measured by flow cytometry.

Systemically healthy Caucasian individuals from Russia, some 36 in total and aged roughly 6 to 95 years, were included as donors. Around 10 milliliters of peripheral blood were collected from each donor into EDTA-treated Vacutainer tubes. Ficoll-Paque density-gradient centrifugation was used to isolate PBMCs, with at least 7 million obtained per sample. Total RNA, at least 5 micrograms per sample, was extracted from PBMCs with Trizol reagent. For every donor, flow cytometry on a PBMC aliquot measured the percentage of naive CD45RAhigh/CD27high T cells. From the cysteine through the phenylalanine, the CDR3 covers 17 amino acids. The sequence is cut down to CDR3 DNA, 51 bases in frame from base 1. Trimming costs V 7 bases and J 2 bases, and their ends lie 18 bases apart. CDR1 and CDR2 are drawn from the germline V gene: MDHEN, SYDVKM. This sample also belongs to another study, concerning T cells of mothers and their children. The second study also describes: Nine systemically healthy Caucasian individuals, comprising three mothers and their six children, were included as donors. cDNA synthesis used all of the extracted RNA, with around 1.4 ug of RNA in each 15 ul reaction. In the second PCR, sample barcodes and 2-4 random nucleotides were introduced via the M1S primer. Over 8.5 million TCR beta CDR3 reads were obtained for each mother, and 2.5 million to 3 million reads were obtained for each child. Thymic selection similarly shapes TCR recombination output in related and unrelated pairs, with minor effect from inherited differences. Normalized repertoire overlap was always found to be slightly, but never significantly, higher in related mother-child pairs than in unrelated mother-child pairs. No persistent microchimeric T cell clones were found, with a detection sensitivity of 85 to 100 clones per million clonotypes. To look for features that set related mother-child pairs apart from unrelated individuals, the researchers ran deep NGS to compare the TCR beta repertoires of mothers and children. The mean age was roughly 36 +/- 4 years for the mothers and approximately 11 +/- 4 years for the children. Libraries were sequenced on Illumina HiSeq 2000 with 100+100 nt paired-end reads after adapter ligation with NEBNext reagents. To prevent cross-contamination, the mother and child libraries were prepared one month apart and sequenced in separate runs. For each donor, somewhere between about 500,000 and 2,300,000 distinct TCR beta clonotypes were identified. Naive TCR beta clonotypes were estimated from low-frequency clonotypes matched to each donor's FACS-determined naive share, without sorting.

The source of this sequence is a boy aged 5-17 years in good health. The sample consisted of blood. The receptor chain draws on TRBV28 and TRBJ2-6, with TRBD1 tentatively as D gene (6 bases match). At the DNA level, the sequence is TGTGCCAGCAACCCGGGACACCCTACAACTGGGGCCAACGTCCTGACTTTC. The translation is CASNPGHPTTGANVLTF. The CDR3 plus the reference TRBV28 and TRBJ2-6 genes for the other parts give the full variable domain: DVKVTQSSRYLVKRTGEKVFLECVQDMDHENMFWYRQDPGLGLRLIYFSYDVKMKEKGDIPEGYSVSREKKERFSLILESASTNQTSMYLCASNPGHPTTGANVLTFGAGSRLTVL.